This TCR beta chain was documented in a study of graft-versus-host responses after intestinal transplantation. Study overall: Anti-thymocyte globulin induction preceded three to four years of tacrolimus and steroid maintenance in all recipients. Whole-study results and caveats: Early after transplant, HvG declines were associated with peak levels of circulating GvH clones. GvH clones occurred in recipient marrow; some first appeared in ileum or blood.

In regard to this clone: Its target is not known.

Only in-frame clones appear in the TCRdb table, and some are missing; sequencing was by immunoSEQ multiplex PCR. The sample records about 40,000 clones, less than 95% being singletons. Trimming stripped 2 bases from V and 0 bases from J, with 10 bases between. The CDR3 covers 15 residues. Germline assignment: CDR1 SGHAT and CDR2 FQNNGV. The J gene is TRBJ1-1, the V gene TRBV11-2, with D uncertain. The sample was PBMCs, taken around 320 days after intestinal transplant. This clonotype originated in a human patient who received an intestinal transplant, so some T cells may come from the graft donor. CDR3 nucleotides: TGTGCCAGCAGCTTAACGTCTAATATGAACACTGAAGCTTTCTTT. Its protein is CASSLTSNMNTEAFF.